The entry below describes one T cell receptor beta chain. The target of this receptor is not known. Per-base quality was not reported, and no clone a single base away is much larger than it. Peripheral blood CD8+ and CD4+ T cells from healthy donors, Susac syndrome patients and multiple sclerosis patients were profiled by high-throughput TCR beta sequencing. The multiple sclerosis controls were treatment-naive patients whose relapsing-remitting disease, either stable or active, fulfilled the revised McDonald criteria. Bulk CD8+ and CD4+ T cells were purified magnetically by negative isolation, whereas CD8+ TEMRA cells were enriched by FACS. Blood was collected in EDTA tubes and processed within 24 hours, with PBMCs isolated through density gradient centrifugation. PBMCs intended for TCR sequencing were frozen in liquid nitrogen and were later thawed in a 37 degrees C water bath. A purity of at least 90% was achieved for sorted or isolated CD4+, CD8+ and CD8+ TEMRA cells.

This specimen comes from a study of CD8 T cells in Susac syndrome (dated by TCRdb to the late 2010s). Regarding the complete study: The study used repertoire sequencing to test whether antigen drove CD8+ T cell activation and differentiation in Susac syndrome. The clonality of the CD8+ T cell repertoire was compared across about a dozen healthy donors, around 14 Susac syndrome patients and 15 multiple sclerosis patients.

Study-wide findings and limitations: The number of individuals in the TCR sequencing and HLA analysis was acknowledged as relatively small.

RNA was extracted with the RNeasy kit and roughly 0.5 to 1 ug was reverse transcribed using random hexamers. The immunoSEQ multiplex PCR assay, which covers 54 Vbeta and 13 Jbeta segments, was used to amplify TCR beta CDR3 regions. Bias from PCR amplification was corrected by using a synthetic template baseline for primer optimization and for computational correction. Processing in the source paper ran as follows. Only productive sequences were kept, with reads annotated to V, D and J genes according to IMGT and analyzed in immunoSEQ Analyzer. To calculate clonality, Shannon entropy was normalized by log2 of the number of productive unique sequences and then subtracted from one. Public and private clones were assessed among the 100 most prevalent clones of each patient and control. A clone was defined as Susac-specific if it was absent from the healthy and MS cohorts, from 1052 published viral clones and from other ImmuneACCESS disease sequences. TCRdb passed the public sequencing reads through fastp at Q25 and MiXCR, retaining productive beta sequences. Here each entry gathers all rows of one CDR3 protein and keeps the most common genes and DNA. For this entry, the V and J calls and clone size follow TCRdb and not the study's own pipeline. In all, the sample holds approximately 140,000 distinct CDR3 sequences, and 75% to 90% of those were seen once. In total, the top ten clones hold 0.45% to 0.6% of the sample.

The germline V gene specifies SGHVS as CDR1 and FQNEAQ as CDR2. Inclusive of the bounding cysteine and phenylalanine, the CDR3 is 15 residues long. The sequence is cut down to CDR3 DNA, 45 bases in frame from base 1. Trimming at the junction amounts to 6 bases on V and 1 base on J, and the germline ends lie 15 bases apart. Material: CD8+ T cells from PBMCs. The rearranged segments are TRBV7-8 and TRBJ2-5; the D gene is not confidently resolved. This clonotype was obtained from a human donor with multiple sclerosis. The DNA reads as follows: TGTGCCAGCAGTGCAACCGTCGTCAGCCAAGAGACCCAGTACTTC. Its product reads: CASSATVVSQETQYF. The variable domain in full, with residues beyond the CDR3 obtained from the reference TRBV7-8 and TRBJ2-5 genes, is GAGVSQSPRYKVAKRGQDVALRCDPISGHVSLFWYQQALGQGPEFLTYFQNEAQLDKSGLPSDRFFAERPEGSVSTLKIQRTQQEDSAVYLCASSATVVSQETQYFGPGTRLLVL.